This record covers a single T cell receptor (beta chain). Its antigen is as yet unknown. The entry originates in a study of brain T cells in children with intractable seizures. The time point is: blood from clinic visit 5 months post-surgery; TSC patient then seizure free. Sequencing was limited to surgery cases with top T cell transcript signatures in brain tissue. Data came from immunoSEQ multiplex PCR; TCRdb stores just in-frame clones and leaves some out. The sample holds about 320,000 clones, about 94% seen once. V shed 5 bases, J shed 17 bases, and the junction held 15 bases outside the gene matches. Germline V CDR1 and CDR2: SEHNR, FQNEAQ (reference sequence). CDR3 length: 14 residues. Study-level results: Only CDR3 sequence similarity suggested viral specificity, without known HCMV serostatus.

The sequencing here drew on peripheral blood, taken roughly 5 months after surgery. The V call is TRBV7-9, the J call TRBJ1-6; TRBD1 matches at 7 bases. The receptor's source is a boy less than two years old with tuberous sclerosis and intractable seizures. CDR3 nucleotide sequence: TGTGCCAGCAGCCAGGACAGGATGCCCCAGGTTGTCCACTTT. It is translated as CASSQDRMPQVVHF.